These 19 T cell receptor beta chains share one sample of origin, sequenced in a study of cytomegalovirus exposure and HLA in healthy donors. 13 Jbeta primers and 60 Vbeta primers were used for the PCR. TCRdb keeps only in-frame clones here, not all; method: immunoSEQ multiplex PCR. This sample lists about 120,000 clones; its ten largest clones have around 6.5%. Sequences were obtained from PBMCs. These receptor sequences come from a man in his forties in good health and CMV-seropositive.

This chain links TRBV2 with TRBJ2-5; 10 nucleotides line up with TRBD2. The V segment lost 4 bases and the J segment 4 bases; nucleotides outside the gene matches: 3. The CDR3 totals 14 residues. CDR1 is SNHLY and CDR2 is FYNNEI in the germline V gene. The CDR3 sequence: CASSASGRGETQYF. Here the CDR3 DNA reads TGTGCCAGCAGTGCGAGCGGGAGGGGAGAGACCCAGTACTTC. Variable domain in full (rest from reference TRBV2 and TRBJ2-5): EPEVTQTPSHQVTQMGQEVILRCVPISNHLYFYWYRQILGQKVEFLVSFYNNEISEKSEIFDDQFSVERPDGSNFTLKIRSTKLEDSAMYFCASSASGRGETQYFGPGTRLLVL.

Note on this clone: The same CDR3 can be traced to other DNA sequences in this sample. For the CDR3, the DNA is TGTGCCAGCAGCTTAGTTCAGGGGGCGGGTGAAGAGCAGTACTTC. It is translated as CASSLVQGAGEEQYF. The chain recombines TRBV7-6 with TRBJ2-7, with 8 bases that match TRBD1. The germline CDR1 and CDR2 sequences are SGHVS and FNYEAQ. This CDR3 has 15 residues. With 1 base clipped from V and 7 bases from J, the junction kept 9 bases outside the gene matches.

The J gene is TRBJ2-3, the V gene TRBV7-3; TRBD2 matches 7 bases. The V and J ends lost 2 bases and 4 bases, in that order; junction bases with no gene match: 9. The CDR3 extends over 16 amino acids. Germline V gene sequence: CDR1 SGHTA, CDR2 FQGTGA. This CDR3 reads CASSLSTGAGADTQYF. CDR3 coding DNA: TGTGCCAGCAGCTTATCTACCGGGGCGGGAGCAGATACGCAGTATTTT.

The chain uses TRBV19 and TRBJ2-5; tentative D call: TRBD1 (6 bases). Per germline, CDR1 LNHDA and CDR2 SQIVND (reference sequence). Between the trimmed V and J ends, which lost 3 bases and 0 bases, there was a span of 14 bases. The CDR3 is 16 residues long. CDR3 bases: TGTGCCAGTAGTATCTCAGGGGCAGGGAACCAAGAGACCCAGTACTTC. This gives the protein CASSISGAGNQETQYF.

This rearrangement joins TRBV18 to TRBJ2-7, with TRBD2 matching 8 bases. From germline, CDR1 is KGHSH and CDR2 LQKENI. J was trimmed by 6 bases and V by 5 bases; bases with no gene match: 6. The CDR3 sequence is 13 residues long. In DNA form, the CDR3 reads TGTGCCAGCTCAACGGGAGGGGAGACCGAGCAGTACTTC. Its protein product is CASSTGGETEQYF. Looking up the rest from reference TRBV18 and TRBJ2-7 gives the full variable domain: NAGVMQNPRHLVRRRGQEARLRCSPMKGHSHVYWYRQLPEEGLKFMVYLQKENIIDESGMPKERFSAEFPKEGPSILRIQQVVRGDSAAYFCASSTGGETEQYFGPGTRLTVT.

This chain joins TRBV7-8 and TRBJ1-2; weak D call: TRBD1 (5 bases). Germline V CDR1 and CDR2: SGHVS, FQNEAQ. Deletions cut 5 bases from V and 2 bases from J, with 9 bases between. The CDR3 extends over 13 amino acids. The CDR3 sequence is CASSQGSNYGYTF. CDR3 DNA: TGTGCCAGCAGCCAGGGATCAAACTATGGCTACACCTTC.

Concerning this clone: At one of its ends the junction is not consistent with the germline gene, which may arise from a read error. This chain links TRBV4-3 with TRBJ2-5; 10 bases align to TRBD2. The end of the DNA aligns better with TRBJ2-7, so the J call may be wrong. The CDR3 has 15 amino acids. Germline CDR1 LGHNA, CDR2 YSLEER. CDR3 protein: CVSSQTAGGPYEQYF. The CDR3 DNA sequence: TGCGTCAGCAGCCAGACAGCGGGAGGGCCCTACGAGCAGTACTTC.

The chain combines TRBV19 with TRBJ2-2, with 9 bases lining up with TRBD2. CDR3 length: 14 residues. Per germline, CDR1 LNHDA and CDR2 SQIVND (reference sequence). V was pared by 9 bases and J by 6 bases, with 8 bases of the junction left unmatched. CDR3 nucleotide sequence: TGTGCCAGCCATAGCGGGAGTAATTCCGGGGAGCTGTTTTTT. Its translation: CASHSGSNSGELFF.

J is TRBJ1-5 and V is TRBV30; 9 bases map to TRBD1. V shed 7 bases, J shed 4 bases, and the junction held 8 bases outside the gene matches. This CDR3 region has 14 residues. CDR1 GTSNPN and CDR2 SVGIG come from the germline V gene (reference sequence). The CDR3: CAFLGQGQNQPQHF. The DNA of the CDR3 is TGTGCCTTCCTCGGACAGGGGCAAAATCAGCCCCAGCATTTT.

The J gene is TRBJ2-7, the V gene TRBV5-4; TRBD1 agrees at 9 bases. Germline loops: CDR1 SGHNT, CDR2 YYREEE (reference sequence). V gave up 2 bases and J gave up 1 base; unmatched junction bases: 4. The CDR3 totals 15 residues. Here the CDR3 reads CASSLGQGISYEQYF. Written as DNA, the CDR3 is TGTGCCAGCAGCTTAGGACAGGGGATTTCCTACGAGCAGTACTTC.

This chain uses TRBV6-5 with TRBJ2-7; 14 bases match TRBD2. Germline V gene sequence: CDR1 MNHEY, CDR2 SVGAGI. V dropped 2 bases and J dropped 5; count of bases not matched to a gene: 2. The CDR3 has 15 amino acids. The CDR3 sequence: CASSYGTSGSDEQYF. The CDR3 region has the DNA TGTGCCAGCAGTTACGGGACTAGCGGGAGCGACGAGCAGTACTTC.

The V gene is TRBV27, the J gene TRBJ1-4, with 7 bases identical to TRBD1. The CDR3 contains 16 residues. Per germline, CDR1 MNHEY and CDR2 SMNVEV (reference sequence). J lost 2 bases, V lost 1 base, and 4 bases had no gene match. CDR3 in amino acids: CASSLFGTATNEKLFF. In DNA, the CDR3 is TGTGCCAGCAGTTTATTTGGGACAGCCACTAATGAAAAACTGTTTTTT.

This chain uses TRBV9 with TRBJ1-4; TRBD1 agrees at 10 bases. Germline values: CDR1 SGDLS, CDR2 YYNGEE. J was trimmed by 8 bases and V by 2 bases; bases with no gene match: 3. The CDR3 has 14 residues. CDR3 amino acids: CASSVGQGREKLFF. The DNA for the CDR3 is TGTGCCAGCAGCGTGGGACAGGGGCGGGAAAAACTGTTTTTT.

The J gene is TRBJ1-1, the V gene TRBV19, with no clear D. The V end was cut by 1 base, the J end by 2 bases, with 8 bases between. Germline V CDR1 and CDR2: LNHDA, SQIVND (reference sequence). This CDR3 is built from 14 residues. CDR3 amino acids: CASSIVLFNTEAFF. The DNA of the CDR3 is TGTGCCAGTAGTATAGTCCTATTTAACACTGAAGCTTTCTTT.

V gene TRBV29-1 combines with J gene TRBJ1-1, with D unresolved. CDR3 length: 11 residues. The V end was cut by 5 bases, the J end by 1 base, with 5 bases between. Germline loops: CDR1 SQVTM, CDR2 ANQGSEA. DNA for the CDR3: TGCAGCGTTCGGGAGAACACTGAAGCTTTCTTT. This sequence encodes CSVRENTEAFF.

CDR3 in amino acids: CASSRDRGPGELFF. For the CDR3, the DNA is TGTGCCAGCAGCCGGGACAGGGGTCCCGGGGAGCTGTTTTTT. The genes are TRBV7-2 and TRBJ2-2; 10 bases map to TRBD1. The CDR3 sequence is 14 residues long. Germline CDR1 reads SGHTA; CDR2 reads FQGNSA. The ends lost 5 bases at V and 6 bases at J; junction bases unmatched: 3.

The V and J genes are TRBV4-1 and TRBJ2-5; 8 bases match TRBD1. Germline-derived CDR1 and CDR2 are MGHRA and YSYEKL. This CDR3 region has 16 residues. V lost 4 bases, J lost 5 bases, and 12 bases stayed unmatched. The CDR3 DNA sequence: TGCGCCAGCAGCCCCAGAATGACAGGGGATTGGGAGACCCAGTACTTC. Its protein product is CASSPRMTGDWETQYF.

This chain connects TRBV10-3 to TRBJ1-6; D is unresolved. This CDR3 region has 14 residues. The V end lost 4 bases, the J end lost 7 bases, and 11 bases lay between the germline ends. The germline CDR1 and CDR2 sequences are ENHRY and SYGVKD. Written as DNA, the CDR3 is TGTGCCATCAGTGGTACAGCAGACAATTCACCCCTCCACTTT. The encoded protein is CAISGTADNSPLHF.

This chain connects TRBV5-1 to TRBJ2-3; 7 bases fit TRBD2. This CDR3 region has 17 residues. Germline trimming cut 3 bases from V and 1 base from J; bases unmatched to any gene: 11. Germline V gene data show CDR1 as SGHRS and CDR2 as YFSETQ. Written as DNA, the CDR3 is TGCGCCAGCAGCTCCCCCTCGGGGGGTAGAGGCACAGATACGCAGTATTTT. It yields the protein CASSSPSGGRGTDTQYF.